The 23 T cell receptor beta chains listed next were all sequenced from one sample in a study of lymphopenia after photon versus proton radiotherapy. Only in-frame clones appear in the TCRdb table, and some are missing; sequencing was by immunoSEQ multiplex PCR. The sample lists over 55,000 clones, 80% to 90% seen once, with 10% to 11% in the top ten. The material was peripheral blood, obtained from a patient treated with proton-based radiotherapy. Source of these receptors: a man at least 80 years old with esophageal cancer.

The chain has TRBV9 and TRBJ2-7; 9 nucleotides match TRBD2. Germline V gene data show CDR1 as SGDLS and CDR2 as YYNGEE. This CDR3 is 14 amino acids long. Trimming at V came to 3 bases and at J to 6 bases, leaving 7 bases not matched to a gene. In DNA form, the CDR3 reads TGTGCCAGCAGCGCCCTCGGGACTAGCACCGAGCAGTACTTC. Its protein is CASSALGTSTEQYF. The whole variable domain, remainder taken from reference TRBV9 and TRBJ2-7, is DSGVTQTPKHLITATGQRVTLRCSPRSGDLSVYWYQQSLDQGLQFLIQYYNGEERAKGNILERFSAQQFPDLHSELNLSSLELGDSALYFCASSALGTSTEQYFGPGTRLTVT.

V gene TRBV5-4 combines with J gene TRBJ2-1; D tentatively reads TRBD1 or TRBD2 (6 bases each). The V gene's germline CDR1 is SGHNT and CDR2 YYREEE (reference sequence). Trimming took 1 base from V and 2 from J, leaving 13 bases between them. This CDR3 has 16 residues. CDR3 in amino acids: CASSLSSGAAYNEQFF. The CDR3 bases are TGTGCCAGCAGCTTGAGTTCGGGGGCGGCCTACAATGAGCAGTTCTTC.

This chain joins TRBV7-2 and TRBJ1-5, with D uncertain. The CDR3 is made up of 13 amino acids. Looked up from germline, CDR1 is SGHTA and CDR2 is FQGNSA. V lost 1 base and J lost 10, with 11 bases in between. The CDR3 protein is CASSLGRETPQHF. For the CDR3, the DNA is TGTGCCAGCAGCTTAGGGAGGGAGACTCCCCAGCATTTT.

This clone is a singleton in its sample. The chain couples TRBV19 to TRBJ1-4; D not resolved. The CDR3 length is 12 residues. V was pared by 10 bases and J by 7 bases, with 13 bases between. Germline V gives CDR1 LNHDA, CDR2 SQIVND (reference sequence). CDR3 in DNA: TGTGCCACCGGAGCAGCCCTTGAAAAACTGTTTTTT. Translated, it gives CATGAALEKLFF.

The rearrangement joins TRBV5-1 to TRBJ1-3; unclear D gene. The CDR3 has 18 amino acids. The germline V gene encodes CDR1 SGHRS and CDR2 YFSETQ. Trimming removed 0 bases from V and 0 bases from J, with 16 bases in between. CDR3 residues: CASSLDGVRLSSGNTIYF. In nucleotides, the CDR3 is TGCGCCAGCAGCTTGGACGGGGTCCGCTTAAGCTCTGGAAACACCATATATTTT.

This clone was picked up one time. The V call is TRBV5-8, the J call TRBJ1-6, with TRBD1 matching over 9 bases. The CDR3 is 13 amino acids. Germline V gene data show CDR1 as SGHTS and CDR2 as YDEGEE. The V segment lost 1 base and the J segment 19 bases; nucleotides outside the gene matches: 9. DNA for the CDR3: TGTGCCAGCAGCTTGTTCGCCGAGACAGGGGGTCACTTT. It yields the protein CASSLFAETGGHF.

The J gene is TRBJ2-2, the V gene TRBV14; perhaps TRBD1 as D (5 bases). CDR1 and CDR2 (germline): SGHDN, FVKESK. V lost 5 bases and J lost 2, with 9 bases in between. The CDR3 covers 14 residues. This CDR3 reads CASSFRVNTGELFF. The CDR3 DNA follows: TGTGCCAGCAGCTTCAGGGTAAACACCGGGGAGCTGTTTTTT. Full variable domain (outside the CDR3, taken from reference TRBV14 and TRBJ2-2): EAGVTQFPSHSVIEKGQTVTLRCDPISGHDNLYWYRRVMGKEIKFLLHFVKESKQDESGMPNNRFLAERTGGTYSTLKVQPAELEDSGVYFCASSFRVNTGELFFGEGSRLTVL.

The chain combines TRBV7-3 with TRBJ1-1, with D possibly being TRBD1 (6 bases). V was trimmed by 5 bases and J by 3 bases, leaving 13 bases between them. The CDR3 covers 14 residues. Germline CDR1 and CDR2: SGHTA and FQGTGA. The CDR3 DNA reads TGTGCCAGCAGCCCGACAGGAGGATACACTGAAGCTTTCTTT. It yields the protein CASSPTGGYTEAFF.

J is TRBJ2-1 and V is TRBV29-1; D is unresolved. Trimming pared 4 bases from V and 5 bases from J, leaving 9 bases between. CDR1 and CDR2 (germline): SQVTM, ANQGSEA. CDR3 length: 12 residues. The DNA of the CDR3 is TGCAGCGTTGTTGTCCCGAACAATGAGCAGTTCTTC. It is translated as CSVVVPNNEQFF.

V gene TRBV5-1 combines with J gene TRBJ2-7; TRBD1 matches 8 bases. CDR1 is SGHRS, CDR2 YFSETQ, per germline. The length of the CDR3 is 16 residues. V trimming: 0 bases; J trimming: 4 bases; junction bases outside the gene matches: 9. The chain's CDR3 is CASSLAGQASGYEQYF. Written as DNA, the CDR3 is TGCGCCAGCAGCTTGGCGGGACAGGCCTCAGGGTACGAGCAGTACTTC.

The rearrangement joins TRBV10-3 to TRBJ2-7, with a possible D match to TRBD2 (5 bases). CDR3 length equals 12 residues. Germline values: CDR1 ENHRY, CDR2 SYGVKD. The V and J ends lost 9 bases and 2 bases respectively, with 11 bases between them. The CDR3 here is CAIGGPTYEQYF. In nucleotides, the CDR3 is TGTGCCATAGGAGGTCCAACCTACGAGCAGTACTTC.

This chain connects TRBV5-1 to TRBJ2-2; 12 bases match TRBD2. CDR1 SGHRS and CDR2 YFSETQ come from the germline V gene. Trimming removed 5 bases from V and 1 base from J; junction bases left unmatched: 3. The CDR3 extends over 16 amino acids. The CDR3 bases are TGCGCCAGCAGACTAGCGGGAGGCCAGAACACCGGGGAGCTGTTTTTT. It yields the protein CASRLAGGQNTGELFF.

The chain recombines TRBV27 with TRBJ2-3; TRBD2 agrees at 8 bases. Unmatched junction bases numbered 8, after V lost 6 bases and J lost 3 bases. The CDR3 extends over 15 amino acids. Germline CDR1 is MNHEY and CDR2 is SMNVEV (reference sequence). The CDR3 DNA reads TGTGCCAGCAGCCCCCAGGGCGGGGGGACAGATACGCAGTATTTT. This sequence encodes CASSPQGGGTDTQYF.

V gene TRBV2 combines with J gene TRBJ1-2; 10 bases fit TRBD1. The CDR3 has 15 amino acids. In germline, CDR1 is SNHLY, CDR2 FYNNEI. J was trimmed by 3 bases and V by 5 bases; bases with no gene match: 6. The CDR3, as DNA: TGTGCCAGCAGTCGAGGACAGGGGGGGGACTATGGCTACACCTTC. This encodes CASSRGQGGDYGYTF.

This chain uses TRBV19 with TRBJ2-5; 11 bases are shared with TRBD2. The CDR3 length is 17 residues. Germline V gene lookup returns CDR1 LNHDA and CDR2 SQIVND (reference sequence). The V gene end was trimmed by 3 bases and the J gene end by 1 base; junction bases not matched to a gene: 7. The CDR3 protein is CASSIPRGTSGQETQYF. CDR3 DNA sequence: TGTGCCAGTAGTATCCCACGAGGGACTAGCGGCCAAGAGACCCAGTACTTC.

The chain links TRBV6-5 to TRBJ1-3; D call uncertain. Germline loops: CDR1 MNHEY, CDR2 SVGAGI. The CDR3 is 15 residues long. V shed 0 bases and J shed 4 bases, with 10 bases lying between them. In DNA form, the CDR3 reads TGTGCCAGCAGTTACTCGAGGTTTCCCGGAAACACCATATATTTT. Translated: CASSYSRFPGNTIYF.

The chain uses TRBV27 and TRBJ2-5, with 7 positions matching TRBD2. The V segment lost 3 bases and the J segment 11 bases; nucleotides outside the gene matches: 6. From germline, CDR1 is MNHEY and CDR2 SMNVEV (reference sequence). The CDR3 is 12 residues long. CDR3 sequence: CASSFPSGEQYF. DNA for the CDR3: TGTGCCAGCAGTTTCCCTAGCGGTGAGCAGTACTTC.

The gene calls are TRBV6-6 and TRBJ2-1; tentative D call: TRBD1 (6 bases). The V end was cut by 4 bases, the J end by 10 bases, with 14 bases between. The CDR3 length is 13 residues. Germline CDR1 MNHNY, CDR2 SVGAGI (reference sequence). CDR3: CASSSRGEGEQFF. As DNA, the CDR3 is TGTGCCAGCAGTTCCAGGGGCGAGGGGGAGCAGTTCTTC.

This rearrangement joins TRBV18 to TRBJ1-6; D is ambiguous. CDR1 and CDR2 from the germline V gene are KGHSH and LQKENI. The CDR3 is 15 residues long. V shed 4 bases and J shed 7 bases, with 14 bases lying between them. The CDR3 is CASSQYTPGNSPLHF. The CDR3 DNA follows: TGTGCCAGCTCACAGTACACTCCCGGGAATTCACCCCTCCACTTT.

The chain couples TRBV4-1 to TRBJ1-2; 11 positions match TRBD1. Germline CDR1 is MGHRA and CDR2 is YSYEKL. The CDR3 totals 17 residues. V trimming: 4 bases; J trimming: 6 bases; junction bases outside the gene matches: 13. CDR3 loop: CASSPRTGGVDQDGYTF. The CDR3 DNA reads TGCGCCAGCAGCCCACGGACAGGGGGCGTAGACCAAGATGGCTACACCTTC.

V is TRBV19 and J is TRBJ2-5; D may be TRBD1 (5 bases). Germline V lookup: CDR1 LNHDA, CDR2 SQIVND (reference sequence). The CDR3 is 16 amino acids. V lost 3 bases and J 0 bases, leaving 14 bases between the germline ends. CDR3 residues: CASSMLLTVYQETQYF. The CDR3 DNA follows: TGTGCCAGTAGTATGCTTTTGACAGTGTACCAAGAGACCCAGTACTTC. Combining the CDR3 with reference TRBV19 and TRBJ2-5 gives the whole variable domain DGGITQSPKYLFRKEGQNVTLSCEQNLNHDAMYWYRQDPGQGLRLIYYSQIVNDFQKGDIAEGYSVSREKKESFPLTVTSAQKNPTAFYLCASSMLLTVYQETQYFGPGTRLLVL.

V usage is TRBV7-2 and J usage is TRBJ1-3; D remains unclear. Trimming cost V 1 base and J 3 bases, with 10 bases left between them. This CDR3 is 15 amino acids long. CDR1 and CDR2 from the germline V gene are SGHTA and FQGNSA. CDR3 coding DNA: TGTGCCAGCAGCTTAGTCCCGACTGGTGGAAACACCATATATTTT. Amino acid sequence: CASSLVPTGGNTIYF. The whole variable domain, remainder taken from reference TRBV7-2 and TRBJ1-3, is GAGVSQSPSNKVTEKGKDVELRCDPISGHTALYWYRQSLGQGLEFLIYFQGNSAPDKSGLPSDRFSAERTGGSVSTLTIQRTQQEDSAVYLCASSLVPTGGNTIYFGEGSWLTVV.

V usage is TRBV6-5 and J usage is TRBJ2-6, with D unclear. The germline CDR1 and CDR2 sequences are MNHEY and SVGAGI. The CDR3 runs 15 residues. Deletions cut 2 bases from V and 0 bases from J, with 5 bases between. CDR3 region: CASSYGFSGANVLTF. The CDR3, as DNA: TGTGCCAGCAGTTACGGGTTCTCTGGGGCCAACGTCCTGACTTTC.